This T cell receptor beta chain appears in the sequencing data of a study of cytomegalovirus exposure and HLA in healthy donors. The PCR ran on 60 Vbeta and 13 Jbeta primers. Only in-frame clones appear in the TCRdb table, and some are missing; sequencing was by immunoSEQ multiplex PCR. The table shows roughly 120,000 clones, with less than 80% occurring only once. This clone was seen a few times. Germline CDR1 and CDR2: MNHNS and SASEGT. V lost 0 bases to trimming and J lost 3 bases, with 12 bases between them. CDR3 length: 15 amino acids. This chain connects TRBV6-1 to TRBJ2-7; tentatively, D is TRBD2 (6 bases). Sequencing was carried out using PBMCs. The TCR comes from a woman under 40 in good health and CMV-seronegative. Written as DNA, the CDR3 is TGTGCCAGCAGTGAAGCGGGAGGCCAGGTCTACGAGCAGTACTTC. Its translation is CASSEAGGQVYEQYF.